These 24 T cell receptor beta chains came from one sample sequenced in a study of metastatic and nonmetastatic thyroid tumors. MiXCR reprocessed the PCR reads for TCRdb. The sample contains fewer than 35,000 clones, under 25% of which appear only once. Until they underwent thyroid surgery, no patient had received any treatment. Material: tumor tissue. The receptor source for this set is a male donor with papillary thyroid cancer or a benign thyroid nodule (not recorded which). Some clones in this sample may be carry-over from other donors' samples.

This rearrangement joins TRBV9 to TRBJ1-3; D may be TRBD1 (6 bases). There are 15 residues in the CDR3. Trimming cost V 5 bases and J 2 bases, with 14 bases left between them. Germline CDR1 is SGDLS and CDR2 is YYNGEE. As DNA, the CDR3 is TGTGCCAGCAGTGACACAGGGAGGGCTGGAAACACCATATATTTT. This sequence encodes CASSDTGRAGNTIYF.

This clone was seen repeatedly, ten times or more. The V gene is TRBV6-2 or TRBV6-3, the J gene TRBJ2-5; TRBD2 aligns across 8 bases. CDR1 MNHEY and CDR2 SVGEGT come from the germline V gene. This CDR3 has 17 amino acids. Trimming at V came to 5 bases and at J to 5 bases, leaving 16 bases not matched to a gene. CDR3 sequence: CASSRPIQREFFETQYF. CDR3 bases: TGTGCCAGCAGTCGACCTATACAGCGGGAGTTCTTTGAGACCCAGTACTTC.

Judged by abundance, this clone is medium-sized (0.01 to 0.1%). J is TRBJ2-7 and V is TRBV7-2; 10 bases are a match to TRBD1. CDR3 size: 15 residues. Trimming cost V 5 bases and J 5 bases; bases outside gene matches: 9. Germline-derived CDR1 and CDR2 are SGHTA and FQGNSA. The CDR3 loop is CASSATGTGVHEQYF. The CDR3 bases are TGTGCCAGCAGCGCGACCGGGACAGGGGTCCACGAGCAGTACTTC.

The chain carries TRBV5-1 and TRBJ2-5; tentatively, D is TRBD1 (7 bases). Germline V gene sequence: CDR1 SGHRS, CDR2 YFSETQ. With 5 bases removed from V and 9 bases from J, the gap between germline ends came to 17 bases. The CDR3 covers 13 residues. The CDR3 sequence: CASSPFAGGSQYF. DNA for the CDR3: TGCGCCAGCAGTCCCTTCGCAGGGGGGTCCCAGTACTTC.

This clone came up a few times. The CDR3 region is CASSSPGGKTDTQYF. In nucleotides, the CDR3 is TGTGCCAGCAGTTCCCCGGGCGGTAAGACAGATACGCAGTATTTT. The rearrangement links TRBV12-3 or TRBV12-4 to TRBJ2-3; no reliable D call. The CDR3 is 15 residues long. V lost 4 bases and J 3 bases, leaving 14 bases between the germline ends.

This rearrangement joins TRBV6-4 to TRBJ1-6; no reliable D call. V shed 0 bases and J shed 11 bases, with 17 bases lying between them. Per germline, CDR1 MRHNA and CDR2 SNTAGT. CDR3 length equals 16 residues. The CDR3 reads CASSDSLGFRGTPLHF. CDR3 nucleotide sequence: TGTGCCAGCAGTGACTCGTTGGGGTTTAGAGGGACACCCCTCCACTTT.

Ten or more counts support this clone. The CDR3 region has the DNA TGTGCCAGCAGCTTAGCCATCGGGGAGCTGTTTTTT. Encoded protein: CASSLAIGELFF. The chain links TRBV7-8 to TRBJ2-2, with D uncertain. Trimming left V 0 bases short and J 7 bases short, with 3 bases between. The germline V gene has CDR1 SGHVS and CDR2 FQNEAQ. The length of the CDR3 is 12 residues.

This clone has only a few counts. CDR3 in amino acids: CASSYSQGNSPLHF. CDR3 DNA sequence: TGTGCCAGCAGTTACTCACAGGGAAATTCACCCCTCCACTTT. The chain uses TRBV6-2 or TRBV6-3 and TRBJ1-6, with D maybe TRBD1 (6 bases). Germline-derived CDR1 and CDR2 are MNHEY and SVGEGT. The CDR3 runs to 14 residues. With 0 bases removed from V and 7 bases from J, the gap between germline ends came to 7 bases.

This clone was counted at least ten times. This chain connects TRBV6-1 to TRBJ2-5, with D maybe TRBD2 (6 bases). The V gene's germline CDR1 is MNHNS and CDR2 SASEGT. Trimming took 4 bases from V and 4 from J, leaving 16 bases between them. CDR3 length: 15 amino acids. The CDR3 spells CASSASWGVSETQYF. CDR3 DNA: TGTGCCAGCAGTGCGTCGTGGGGGGTCTCAGAGACCCAGTACTTC.

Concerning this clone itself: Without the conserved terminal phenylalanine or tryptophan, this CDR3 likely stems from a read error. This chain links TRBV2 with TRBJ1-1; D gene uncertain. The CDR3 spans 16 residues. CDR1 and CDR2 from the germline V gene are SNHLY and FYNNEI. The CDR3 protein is CAISELIPRMNTEAFS. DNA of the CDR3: TGTGCCATCAGTGAATTGATACCGAGAATGAACACTGAAGCTTTCTCT.

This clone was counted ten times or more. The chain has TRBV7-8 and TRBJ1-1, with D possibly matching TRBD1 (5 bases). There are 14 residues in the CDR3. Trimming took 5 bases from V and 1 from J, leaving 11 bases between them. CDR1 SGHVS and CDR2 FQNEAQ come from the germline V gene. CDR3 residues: CASSQGRSNTEAFF. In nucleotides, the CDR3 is TGTGCCAGCAGCCAGGGACGGTCGAACACTGAAGCTTTCTTT.

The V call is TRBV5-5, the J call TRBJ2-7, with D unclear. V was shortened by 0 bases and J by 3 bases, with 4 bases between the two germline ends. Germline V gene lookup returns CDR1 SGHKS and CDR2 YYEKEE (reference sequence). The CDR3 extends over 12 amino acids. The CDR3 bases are TGTGCCAGCAGCTTGGCCGACTACGAGCAGTACTTC. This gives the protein CASSLADYEQYF.

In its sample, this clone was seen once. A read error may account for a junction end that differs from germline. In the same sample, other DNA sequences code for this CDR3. CDR3 sequence (DNA): TGTGCCAGCAGCTTAGGACCGGCAGGGCCGGGCAATCAGCCCCAGCATTTC. Its translation: CASSLGPAGPGNQPQHF. The chain uses TRBV5-1 and TRBJ1-5; tentatively, D is TRBD1 (5 bases). Germline V gene sequence: CDR1 SGHRS, CDR2 YFSETQ. This CDR3 is 17 amino acids long.

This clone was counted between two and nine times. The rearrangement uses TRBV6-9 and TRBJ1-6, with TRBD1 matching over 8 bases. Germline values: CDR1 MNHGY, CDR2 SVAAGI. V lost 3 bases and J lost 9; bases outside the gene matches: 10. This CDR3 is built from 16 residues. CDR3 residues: CASSYPGQVGRSPLHF. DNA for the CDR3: TGTGCCAGCAGTTACCCGGGACAGGTGGGACGTTCACCCCTCCACTTT.

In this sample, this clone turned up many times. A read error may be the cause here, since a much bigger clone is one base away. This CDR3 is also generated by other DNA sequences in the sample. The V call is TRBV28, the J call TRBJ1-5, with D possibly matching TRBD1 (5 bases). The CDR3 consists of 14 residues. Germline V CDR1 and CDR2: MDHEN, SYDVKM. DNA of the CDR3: TGTGCCAGCAGTTTCCAGGGTACCAATCAGCCCCAGCATTTC. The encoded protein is CASSFQGTNQPQHF.

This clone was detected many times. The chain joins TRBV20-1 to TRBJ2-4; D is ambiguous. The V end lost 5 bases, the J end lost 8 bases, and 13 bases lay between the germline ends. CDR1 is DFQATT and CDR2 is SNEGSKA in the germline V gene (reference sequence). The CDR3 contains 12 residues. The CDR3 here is CSAVSFLDIQYF. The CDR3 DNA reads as TGCAGTGCTGTCAGTTTTTTAGACATTCAGTACTTC.

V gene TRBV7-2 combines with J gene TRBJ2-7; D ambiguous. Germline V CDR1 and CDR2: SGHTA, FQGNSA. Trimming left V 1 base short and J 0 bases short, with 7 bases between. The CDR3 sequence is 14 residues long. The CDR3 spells CASSLDVNSYEQYF. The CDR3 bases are TGTGCCAGCAGCTTAGACGTGAACTCCTACGAGCAGTACTTC.

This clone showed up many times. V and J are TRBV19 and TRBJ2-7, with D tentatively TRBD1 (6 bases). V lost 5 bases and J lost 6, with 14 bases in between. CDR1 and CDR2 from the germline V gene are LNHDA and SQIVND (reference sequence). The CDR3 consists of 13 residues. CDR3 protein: CASSLGTFSEQYF. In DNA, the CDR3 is TGTGCCAGTAGTCTGGGGACATTTTCCGAGCAGTACTTC.

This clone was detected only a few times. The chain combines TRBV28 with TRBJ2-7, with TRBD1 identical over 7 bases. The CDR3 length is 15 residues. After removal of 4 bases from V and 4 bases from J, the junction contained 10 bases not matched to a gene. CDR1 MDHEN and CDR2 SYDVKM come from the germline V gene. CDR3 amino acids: CASSYSRQGPYEQYF. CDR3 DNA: TGTGCCAGCAGTTACTCAAGACAGGGACCATACGAGCAGTACTTC.

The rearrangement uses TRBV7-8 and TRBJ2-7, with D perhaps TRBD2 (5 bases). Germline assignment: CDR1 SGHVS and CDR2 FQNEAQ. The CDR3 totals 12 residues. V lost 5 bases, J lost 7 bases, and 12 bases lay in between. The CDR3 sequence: CASSGSSGEQYF. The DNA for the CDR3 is TGTGCCAGCAGCGGGAGCTCCGGGGAGCAGTACTTC.

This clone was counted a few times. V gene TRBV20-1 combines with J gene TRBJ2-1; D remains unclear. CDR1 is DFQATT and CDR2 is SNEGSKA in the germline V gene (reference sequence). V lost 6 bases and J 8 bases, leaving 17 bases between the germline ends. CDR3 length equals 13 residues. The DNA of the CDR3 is TGCAGTGCGGACCTCGGGTCGGTGGATGAGCAGTTCTTC. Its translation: CSADLGSVDEQFF.

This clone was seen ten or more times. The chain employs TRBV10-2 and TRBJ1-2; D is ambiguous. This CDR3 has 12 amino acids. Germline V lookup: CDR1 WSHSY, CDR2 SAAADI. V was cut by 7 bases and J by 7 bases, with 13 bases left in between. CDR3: CASKSPGGGYTF. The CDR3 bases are TGCGCCAGCAAGAGCCCGGGCGGTGGCTACACCTTC.

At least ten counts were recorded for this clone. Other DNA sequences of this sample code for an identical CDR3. CDR3 bases: TGCAGTGCTACCCAAGGGAGGGCCGGGGAGCTGTTTTTT. Its protein product is CSATQGRAGELFF. The V gene is TRBV20-1, the J gene TRBJ2-2, with 7 bases identical to TRBD2. The V gene end was trimmed by 4 bases and the J gene end by 6 bases; junction bases not matched to a gene: 5. This CDR3 is built from 13 residues. From germline, CDR1 is DFQATT and CDR2 SNEGSKA (reference sequence).

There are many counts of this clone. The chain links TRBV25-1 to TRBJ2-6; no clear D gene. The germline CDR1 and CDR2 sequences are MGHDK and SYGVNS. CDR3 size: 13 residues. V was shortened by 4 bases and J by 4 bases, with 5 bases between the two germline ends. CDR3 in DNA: TGTGCCAGCAGTGTTAGCGGGGCCAACGTCCTGACTTTC. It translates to CASSVSGANVLTF.